A selection of T cell receptor beta chains follows, all from one sample in a study of CD8 T cells in ankylosing spondylitis. TCRdb ran MiXCR on the 5' RACE reads and lists one entry per CDR3 protein. This sample has hundreds of thousands of distinct CDR3 sequences, with around 11% found just once. The source material was blood, either unsorted or a sorted T cell fraction (not recorded which). All receptors derive from a male donor with ankylosing spondylitis. The CDR3 runs from the conserved cysteine through the conserved F or W. Each record gives: D gene, J gene, V gene, clone size, CDR3 protein, CDR3 DNA. The D gene is left open where the match is weak. Clone size is not always given. Where it is, it says once, few, many or a class for expanded clones.

D: TRBD1
J: TRBJ1-1
V: TRBV5-1
size: many
CDR3: CASSTDRVNTEAFF
DNA: TGCGCCAGCAGCACCGACAGGGTGAACACTGAAGCTTTCTTT

D: .
J: TRBJ1-1
V: TRBV20-1
size: many
CDR3: CSASTSLEAFF
DNA: TGCAGTGCTAGCACCAGCCTTGAAGCTTTCTTT

D: .
J: TRBJ1-4
V: TRBV27
size: .
CDR3: CASSSYPGATNEKLFF
DNA: TGTGCCAGCAGTTCGTATCCAGGTGCAACTAATGAAAAACTGTTTTTT

D: .
J: TRBJ2-7
V: TRBV10-3
size: .
CDR3: CAIRRDSLAYEQYF
DNA: TGTGCCATCAGGAGGGACTCGCTCGCCTACGAGCAGTACTTC

D: .
J: TRBJ2-7
V: TRBV20-1
size: few
CDR3: CSARLARRYEQYF
DNA: TGCAGTGCTAGACTAGCAAGAAGGTACGAGCAGTACTTC

D: TRBD2
J: TRBJ2-3
V: TRBV5-1
size: few
CDR3: CASSLDLAGGGTDTQYF
DNA: TGCGCCAGCAGCTTGGATCTAGCGGGAGGAGGTACAGATACGCAGTATTTT

D: .
J: TRBJ2-7
V: TRBV18
size: few
CDR3: CASSPERNRAAYEQYF
DNA: TGTGCCAGCTCACCAGAAAGAAACAGGGCTGCCTACGAGCAGTACTTC

D: TRBD1
J: TRBJ1-6
V: TRBV20-1
size: many
CDR3: CSARGSGTVVSPLHF
DNA: TGCAGTGCTAGAGGTTCTGGGACAGTGGTGTCACCCCTCCACTTT

D: .
J: TRBJ1-1
V: TRBV12-3/TRBV12-4
size: .
CDR3: CASSLEQATEAFF
DNA: TGTGCCAGCAGTTTGGAGCAGGCGACTGAAGCTTTCTTT

D: .
J: TRBJ2-7
V: TRBV20-1
size: few
CDR3: CSARSQAEQYF
DNA: TGCAGTGCTAGATCCCAGGCGGAGCAGTACTTC